This TCR beta chain was recovered during a study of CD8 T cells in ankylosing spondylitis. Overall study results and limits: Matched ankylosing spondylitis synovial fluid reportedly showed significant enrichment of disease-linked clones. Made up of roughly 8 highly homologous variants, a TCR beta motif appeared characteristic of ankylosing spondylitis blood. Both synovial fluid and blood in reactive arthritis had previously been reported to carry some motif variants.

As to this clonotype: The antigen is undetermined.

TCRdb fed the 5' RACE reads into MiXCR, producing one record per CDR3 protein. The sample has fewer than 750,000 distinct CDR3 sequences; around a fifth are singletons. The CDR3 is 15 residues long. Trimming removed 7 bases from V and 0 bases from J, with 12 bases in between. CDR1 LNHDA and CDR2 SQIVND come from the germline V gene (reference sequence). This clonotype was sampled from a male donor with ankylosing spondylitis. Sequenced: blood, either unsorted or a sorted T cell fraction (not recorded which). V is TRBV19 and J is TRBJ2-2; D could derive from TRBD1 or TRBD2 (6 bases each). The DNA for the CDR3 is TGTGCCAGTAAAGGGGGGCAGGCGAACACCGGGGAGCTGTTTTTT. This codes for CASKGGQANTGELFF.